One sample yielded the 2 T cell receptor beta chains listed below, sequenced in a study of shared clonotypes between healthy human individuals. Data came from immunoSEQ multiplex PCR; TCRdb stores just in-frame clones and leaves some out. Of over 850,000 clones listed, approximately 78% are singletons. Sequences were obtained from memory CD4+ T cells from PBMCs. Subset described: CD45RA-negative fraction. These receptors originate from a man between 18 and 35 years old in good health. Some clones in this sample may be carry-over from other donors' samples.

The chain has TRBV9 and TRBJ2-2, with D unresolved. The CDR3 is made up of 15 amino acids. Germline V CDR1 and CDR2: SGDLS, YYNGEE. Trimming took off 3 bases at V and 7 bases at J, with 16 bases between the two ends. The CDR3, as DNA: TGTGCCAGCAGCGGAAATGCCCAGCCGGGCGGGGAGCTGTTTTTT. It yields the protein CASSGNAQPGGELFF.

This rearrangement joins TRBV18 to TRBJ1-1, with 7 bases lining up with TRBD1. With V trimmed by 9 bases and J by 4 bases, 11 bases remained unmatched. Germline CDR1 is KGHSH and CDR2 is LQKENI. CDR3 length equals 14 residues. The CDR3 protein is CASFTVAGGTEAFF. CDR3 coding DNA: TGTGCCAGTTTCACCGTCGCAGGGGGCACTGAAGCTTTCTTT.